A selection of T cell receptor beta chains follows, all from one sample in a study of regulatory T cells in long-lasting Graves disease. TCRdb passed the multiplex PCR reads through MiXCR, listing each CDR3 protein once. Seen here are roughly 300,000 distinct CDR3 sequences, around 23% observed once, and the top ten hold approximately 53%. Sequencing was performed on peripheral blood mononuclear cells (PBMCs), taken when the disease was refractory, from a patient treated with antithyroid drugs. These receptors all stem from a female donor with Graves disease. Both conserved end residues are part of each CDR3. Fields, in order: V gene, J gene, D gene, CDR3 length, clone size, CDR3 DNA, CDR3 protein. The D gene is left open where the match is weak. Part of the rows lack a size; the others show once, few, many or a class for expanded clones.

V: TRBV3-1; J: TRBJ1-1; D: .; length: 13; size: few; DNA: TGTGCCAGCAGCCATGACAGGTCTACTGAAGCTTTCTTT; CDR3: CASSHDRSTEAFF
V: TRBV28; J: TRBJ1-2; D: TRBD1; length: 15; size: few; DNA: TGTGCCAGCAACCCCGGGACAGCAGTAAACTATGGCTACACCTTC; CDR3: CASNPGTAVNYGYTF
V: TRBV11-2; J: TRBJ2-5; D: .; length: 14; size: many; DNA: TGTGCCAGCAGCCTCAATGGGCCTCCCGGGACCCAGTACTTC; CDR3: CASSLNGPPGTQYF
V: TRBV19; J: TRBJ1-2; D: .; length: 14; size: .; DNA: TGTGCCAGTGTATCAGGCGGTCTCGGCTATGGCTACACCTTC; CDR3: CASVSGGLGYGYTF
V: TRBV2; J: TRBJ2-7; D: TRBD2; length: 15; size: many; DNA: TGTGCCAGCAGCGAGACTAGCGGGAGCCCTCGGGAGCAGTACTTC; CDR3: CASSETSGSPREQYF
V: TRBV18; J: TRBJ2-7; D: .; length: 14; size: many; DNA: TGTGCCAGCTCACCACCGGGGGGGCCCTACGAGCAGTACTTC; CDR3: CASSPPGGPYEQYF
V: TRBV12-3/TRBV12-4; J: TRBJ1-1; D: .; length: 13; size: few; DNA: TGTGCCAGCAGTTGGACATGGGCGGTCGAAGCTTTCTTT; CDR3: CASSWTWAVEAFF
V: TRBV7-7; J: TRBJ2-5; D: TRBD1; length: 15; size: few; DNA: TGTGCTAGCAGCTTAACGGGACAGGCGGCAGAGACCCAGTACTTC; CDR3: CASSLTGQAAETQYF
V: TRBV9; J: TRBJ1-1; D: .; length: 14; size: many; DNA: TGTGCCAGCAGCGCCTCGAACCTGAACACTGAAGCTTTCTTT; CDR3: CASSASNLNTEAFF
V: TRBV18; J: TRBJ1-1; D: .; length: 14; size: many; DNA: TGTGCCAGCTCGCAGATTCAGGTCAACACTGAAGCTTTCTTT; CDR3: CASSQIQVNTEAFF
V: TRBV7-9; J: TRBJ2-7; D: TRBD2; length: 15; size: few; DNA: TGTGCCAGCAGCGAAACACTAGCGGGAGGGAGTGAGCAGTACTTC; CDR3: CASSETLAGGSEQYF
V: TRBV5-5; J: TRBJ2-5; D: .; length: 14; size: .; DNA: TGTGCCAGCAGCTTGGCTGCGACAGAAGAGACCCAGTACTTC; CDR3: CASSLAATEETQYF
V: TRBV29-1; J: TRBJ2-7; D: TRBD1; length: 12; size: few; DNA: TGCAGCGCACGGACAGGGGTGGGAGAGCAGTACTTC; CDR3: CSARTGVGEQYF
V: TRBV9; J: TRBJ2-7; D: TRBD2; length: 15; size: .; DNA: TGTGCCAGCAGCGCCGGCGGGGGAAGCTCCTACGAGCAGTACTTC; CDR3: CASSAGGGSSYEQYF
V: TRBV27; J: TRBJ2-5; D: TRBD1; length: 18; size: .; DNA: TGTGCCAGCAGTTTATTCCTTCCGGGACAGGGGGAATCAGAGACCCAGTACTTC; CDR3: CASSLFLPGQGESETQYF
V: TRBV5-1; J: TRBJ1-1; D: TRBD1; length: 17; size: .; DNA: TGCGCCAGCGGCTTGCACCCAGGGGGGAGGGGGAACACTGAAGCTTTCTTT; CDR3: CASGLHPGGRGNTEAFF
V: TRBV5-8; J: TRBJ2-2; D: .; length: 13; size: few; DNA: TGTGCCAGCAGCTTCCGCTACACCGGGGAGCTGTTTTTT; CDR3: CASSFRYTGELFF
V: TRBV7-9; J: TRBJ2-7; D: .; length: 12; size: few; DNA: TGTGCCAGCAGCTCCTTAAACTACGAGCAGTACTTC; CDR3: CASSSLNYEQYF
V: TRBV6-2/TRBV6-3; J: TRBJ2-2; D: .; length: 16; size: few; DNA: TGTGCCAGCAGTTGGCAGTTGGCTAGCAACACCGGGGAGCTGTTTTTT; CDR3: CASSWQLASNTGELFF
V: TRBV29-1; J: TRBJ2-2; D: .; length: 14; size: many; DNA: TGCAGCGTAGCCGAATCGGGAAACACCGGGGAGCTGTTTTTT; CDR3: CSVAESGNTGELFF
V: TRBV19; J: TRBJ2-7; D: .; length: 15; size: few; DNA: TGTGCCAGTAGTATTAGCTTCTCCACCTCCTACGAGCAGTACTTC; CDR3: CASSISFSTSYEQYF
V: TRBV7-2; J: TRBJ2-2; D: .; length: 16; size: many; DNA: TGTGCCAGCGGCGCGAACAGGGAGGATTTCACCGGGGAGCTGTTTTTT; CDR3: CASGANREDFTGELFF
V: TRBV2; J: TRBJ1-4; D: TRBD1; length: 15; size: many; DNA: TGTGCCAGCAGCGACAGGGGCGCGACTAATGAAAAACTGTTTTTT; CDR3: CASSDRGATNEKLFF
V: TRBV7-9; J: TRBJ2-7; D: TRBD2; length: 15; size: many; DNA: TGTGCCAGCAGCCCAGAGGGACTAGGTTACTACGAGCAGTACTTC; CDR3: CASSPEGLGYYEQYF
V: TRBV27; J: TRBJ2-7; D: TRBD1; length: 14; size: few; DNA: TGTGCCAGCAGTACCGGGACAGAATACTACGAGCAGTACTTC; CDR3: CASSTGTEYYEQYF